Following are 23 T cell receptor beta chains from one sample sequenced in a study of T cell changes during pregnancy in multiple sclerosis. Method: immunoSEQ multiplex PCR; TCRdb's copy keeps in-frame clones and lacks some. This table has under 15,000 clones, approximately 89% appearing once. The material sequenced was CD8+ T cells from peripheral blood mononuclear cells, taken in the second trimester of pregnancy. The receptors were gathered from a female donor in good health, enrolled as a control in a pregnancy study.

V is TRBV11-3 and J is TRBJ2-5; 8 nucleotides line up with TRBD2. V trimming: 9 bases; J trimming: 5 bases; junction bases outside the gene matches: 5. The CDR3 has 12 residues. Germline V lookup: CDR1 SGHNT, CDR2 YENEEA. CDR3 in DNA: TGTGCCAGTAGCGGGGAGGGGGAGACCCAGTACTTC. Translating gives CASSGEGETQYF.

To note about this clone: The junction differs from germline at one of its ends, possibly a read error. J is TRBJ2-5 and V is TRBV6-1, with 9 positions matching TRBD2. The CDR3 runs to 15 residues. Germline CDR1 is MNHNS and CDR2 is SASEGT. Here the CDR3 reads CASCEAGGVQETQYF. The CDR3 coding sequence is TGTGCCAGCTGTGAAGCGGGAGGAGTACAAGAGACCCAGTACTTC.

This chain uses TRBV2 with TRBJ2-5, with 10 bases that match TRBD1. The V and J ends lost 7 bases and 6 bases, in that order; junction bases with no gene match: 8. This CDR3 has 14 amino acids. The germline V gene encodes CDR1 SNHLY and CDR2 FYNNEI. CDR3 in amino acids: CASNPGQGIQTQYF. Written as DNA, the CDR3 is TGTGCCAGCAACCCGGGACAGGGGATACAGACCCAGTACTTC.

The V and J genes are TRBV6-6 and TRBJ2-2; D not resolved. The germline gives CDR1 MNHNY, CDR2 SVGAGI (reference sequence). V was cut by 2 bases and J by 6 bases, with 4 bases left in between. This CDR3 comprises 12 residues. The CDR3 DNA follows: TGTGCCAGCAGTTACGTCGCCGGGGAGCTGTTTTTT. Translated: CASSYVAGELFF.

Here the CDR3 DNA reads TGTGCCAGCTCACCCCTCAGGGGAGCCCATACGCAGTATTTT. Protein sequence: CASSPLRGAHTQYF. The chain has TRBV18 and TRBJ2-3, with D perhaps TRBD1 (6 bases). Trimming pared 3 bases from V and 7 bases from J, leaving 14 bases between. The CDR3 sequence is 14 residues long. The germline V gene has CDR1 KGHSH and CDR2 LQKENI. Based on the CDR3 plus reference TRBV18 and TRBJ2-3, the full variable domain is NAGVMQNPRHLVRRRGQEARLRCSPMKGHSHVYWYRQLPEEGLKFMVYLQKENIIDESGMPKERFSAEFPKEGPSILRIQQVVRGDSAAYFCASSPLRGAHTQYFGPGTRLTVL.

V and J are TRBV7-2 and TRBJ2-3; 7 bases are a match to TRBD1. V shed 1 base, J shed 3 bases, and the junction held 7 bases outside the gene matches. The germline V gene has CDR1 SGHTA and CDR2 FQGNSA. The CDR3 has 16 residues. CDR3 residues: CASSLVRGRPTDTQYF. The DNA for the CDR3 is TGTGCCAGCAGCTTAGTTAGGGGGCGCCCGACAGATACGCAGTATTTT.

The rearrangement uses TRBV7-2 and TRBJ2-5; 10 bases match TRBD2. CDR3 length: 18 amino acids. From germline, CDR1 is SGHTA and CDR2 FQGNSA. V was clipped by 5 bases and J by 4 bases; unmatched bases: 16. CDR3 region: CASSPGASGSVRGETQYF. The CDR3 DNA reads TGTGCCAGCAGCCCCGGGGCTAGCGGGAGTGTTAGGGGAGAGACCCAGTACTTC. Full variable domain (remainder filled in from reference TRBV7-2 and TRBJ2-5): GAGVSQSPSNKVTEKGKDVELRCDPISGHTALYWYRQSLGQGLEFLIYFQGNSAPDKSGLPSDRFSAERTGGSVSTLTIQRTQQEDSAVYLCASSPGASGSVRGETQYFGPGTRLLVL.

The genes are TRBV29-1 and TRBJ2-7; D is ambiguous. V shed 2 bases and J shed 4 bases, with 9 bases lying between them. The CDR3 contains 12 residues. CDR1 SQVTM and CDR2 ANQGSEA come from the germline V gene. CDR3: CSVELTDYEQYF. Here the CDR3 DNA reads TGCAGCGTTGAACTAACCGATTACGAGCAGTACTTC.

The CDR3 DNA reads as TGTGCCAGCAGCCAAGGGGAGTGGTTAGGGTTACAAGAGACCCAGTACTTC. Protein product: CASSQGEWLGLQETQYF. This chain joins TRBV4-2 and TRBJ2-5, with D perhaps matching TRBD2 (5 bases). CDR1 is LGHNA, CDR2 YNFKEQ, per germline. V dropped 1 base and J dropped 2 bases, with 17 bases sitting between them. The CDR3 totals 17 residues.

This clone has only a few counts. CDR3 residues: CASSQSIYEQYF. As DNA, the CDR3 is TGTGCCAGCAGCCAAAGCATCTACGAGCAGTACTTC. V is TRBV14 and J is TRBJ2-7; D remains unclear. The germline gives CDR1 SGHDN, CDR2 FVKESK. V was trimmed by 2 bases and J by 3 bases, leaving 5 bases between them. The CDR3 has 12 amino acids.

The genes are TRBV5-6 and TRBJ1-1; TRBD1 might be the D (6 bases). Between the trimmed V and J ends, which lost 2 bases and 4 bases, there was a span of 12 bases. Germline V gene sequence: CDR1 SGHDT, CDR2 YYEEEE. This CDR3 region has 14 residues. DNA of the CDR3: TGTGCCAGCAGCTTAGGGGGGGCTGGCACTGAAGCTTTCTTT. This encodes CASSLGGAGTEAFF.

The chain joins TRBV28 to TRBJ2-2, with D tentatively TRBD1 (6 bases). CDR3 length: 14 amino acids. Germline V gives CDR1 MDHEN, CDR2 SYDVKM. Trimming pared 7 bases from V and 3 bases from J, leaving 12 bases between. The CDR3 region is CASKGPGDTGELFF. Here the CDR3 DNA reads TGTGCCAGCAAAGGACCAGGGGACACCGGGGAGCTGTTTTTT.

The DNA for the CDR3 is TGCGCCAGCAGCTTGGGAGGCCTCCGGAAACCCCTCCACTTT. This sequence encodes CASSLGGLRKPLHF. This chain joins TRBV5-1 and TRBJ1-6; D remains ambiguous. V lost 0 bases, J lost 12 bases, and 13 bases lay in between. The CDR3 has 14 residues. Germline CDR1 SGHRS, CDR2 YFSETQ.

The V call is TRBV27, the J call TRBJ2-7; 7 bases align to TRBD1. CDR3 length: 13 residues. The junction had 9 bases not matched to a gene; V was cut back by 8 bases and J by 5 bases. The V gene's germline CDR1 is MNHEY and CDR2 SMNVEV (reference sequence). The CDR3 coding sequence is TGTGCCAGCGGAGACAGGGTCGGCAACGAGCAGTACTTC. Residues: CASGDRVGNEQYF.

This clone showed up just once. The rearrangement uses TRBV19 and TRBJ1-6; D remains unclear. V lost 3 bases to trimming and J lost 7 bases, with 13 bases between them. Germline V CDR1 and CDR2: LNHDA, SQIVND (reference sequence). The CDR3 is 15 amino acids. The CDR3 coding sequence is TGTGCCAGTAGTATGGGCAGCAACCTAAATTCACCCCTCCACTTT. Encoded protein: CASSMGSNLNSPLHF.

The chain is built from TRBV29-1 and TRBJ2-2; D is perhaps TRBD2 (7 bases). V lost 6 bases to trimming and J lost 4 bases, with 30 bases between them. Germline V gene sequence: CDR1 SQVTM, CDR2 ANQGSEA. CDR3 size: 19 residues. The CDR3 coding sequence is TGCAGCGTCCACGCTGGGGGGGCGGGAGAGGGTCGGCCCACCGGGGAGCTGTTTTTT. It is translated as CSVHAGGAGEGRPTGELFF.

The J gene is TRBJ1-3, the V gene TRBV28; D not resolved. CDR1 and CDR2 (germline): MDHEN, SYDVKM. This CDR3 comprises 11 residues. V was shortened by 5 bases and J by 3 bases, with 2 bases between the two germline ends. The CDR3 sequence is CASSRGNTIYF. The CDR3 DNA reads TGTGCCAGCAGTCGTGGAAACACCATATATTTT.

The gene calls are TRBV5-4 and TRBJ2-5, with D tentatively TRBD2 (5 bases). The CDR3 is made up of 16 amino acids. The germline gives CDR1 SGHNT, CDR2 YYREEE (reference sequence). The V and J ends lost 1 base and 5 bases respectively, with 18 bases between them. This chain's CDR3 is CASSLRAAGGRETQYF. The DNA for the CDR3 is TGTGCCAGCAGCTTGCGGGCCGCGGGTGGGCGCGAGACCCAGTACTTC.

This clone was seen a few times. The chain joins TRBV7-3 to TRBJ2-1; the D gene is possibly TRBD2 (7 bases). CDR3 length equals 17 residues. V lost 2 bases to trimming and J lost 4 bases, with 18 bases between them. The germline CDR1 and CDR2 sequences are SGHTA and FQGTGA. The CDR3 reads CASSLEHLADRYNEQFF. The CDR3 nucleotides are TGTGCCAGCAGCTTAGAACACCTAGCGGACAGATACAATGAGCAGTTCTTC.

The chain is built from TRBV4-3 and TRBJ2-7, with a weak D call TRBD2 (6 bases). Between the trimmed V and J ends, which lost 0 bases and 3 bases, there was a span of 15 bases. The CDR3 spans 16 residues. Germline V gives CDR1 LGHNA, CDR2 YSLEER. The CDR3 sequence: CASSQEGTGAIYEQYF. In nucleotides, the CDR3 is TGCGCCAGCAGCCAAGAGGGGACGGGAGCCATCTACGAGCAGTACTTC.

The CDR3 is CATGTSGNETQYF. As DNA, the CDR3 is TGTGCCACCGGGACTAGCGGGAACGAGACCCAGTACTTC. This rearrangement joins TRBV7-9 to TRBJ2-5, with TRBD2 identical over 13 bases. The germline V gene has CDR1 SEHNR and CDR2 FQNEAQ (reference sequence). V trimming: 10 bases; J trimming: 5 bases; junction bases outside the gene matches: 4. The CDR3 consists of 13 residues.

The V gene is TRBV6-6, the J gene TRBJ2-1; tentative D call: TRBD2 (6 bases). Trimming took 4 bases from V and 4 from J, leaving 14 bases between them. Germline V gene data show CDR1 as MNHNY and CDR2 as SVGAGI (reference sequence). The CDR3 spans 15 residues. The DNA for the CDR3 is TGTGCCAGCAGTTCCTCGGTGGGGGGATACAATGAGCAGTTCTTC. It yields the protein CASSSSVGGYNEQFF.

The J gene is TRBJ2-3, the V gene TRBV19; 8 bases fit TRBD1. CDR1 LNHDA and CDR2 SQIVND come from the germline V gene (reference sequence). CDR3 length: 14 amino acids. V trimming: 6 bases; J trimming: 2 bases; junction bases outside the gene matches: 4. Here the CDR3 DNA reads TGTGCCAGTAGCGACAGGGGCCCCACAGATACGCAGTATTTT. This translates into CASSDRGPTDTQYF.